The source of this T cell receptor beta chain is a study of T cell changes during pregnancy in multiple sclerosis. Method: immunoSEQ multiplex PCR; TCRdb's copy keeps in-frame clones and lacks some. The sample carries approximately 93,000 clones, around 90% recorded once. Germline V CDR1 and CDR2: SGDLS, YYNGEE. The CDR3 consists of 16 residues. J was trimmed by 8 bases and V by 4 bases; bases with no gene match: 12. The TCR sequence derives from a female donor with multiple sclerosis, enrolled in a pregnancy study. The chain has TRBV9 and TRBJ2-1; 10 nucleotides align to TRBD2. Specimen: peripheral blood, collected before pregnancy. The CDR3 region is CASSLHTSGAGDEQFF. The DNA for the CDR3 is TGTGCCAGCAGCTTACATACTAGCGGGGCCGGGGATGAGCAGTTCTTC.